These 20 T cell receptor beta chains share one sample of origin, sequenced in a study of molecular identifiers for immune sequencing clone quantification. Via MiXCR, TCRdb re-called the PCR reads, giving one row per CDR3 protein. Of hundreds of thousands of distinct CDR3 sequences listed, approximately 24% were seen once; the top ten hold about 0.81%. The specimen was naive CD8+ T cells from blood, with Jurkat cell RNA spiked in. The subset was: FACS-sorted CD8+CD4-CCR7+CD45RA+ naive T cells. All receptors derive from a human donor in good health. Some libraries in this study had Jurkat cell RNA spiked in.

This clonotype occurred a few times. The CDR3 here is CASSTLIRAGGGHTGELFF. CDR3 sequence (DNA): TGCGCCAGCAGCACACTAATAAGGGCCGGGGGGGGCCACACCGGGGAGCTGTTTTTT. V gene TRBV4-3 combines with J gene TRBJ2-2; 8 nucleotides agree with TRBD2. The V and J ends lost 5 bases and 3 bases, in that order; junction bases with no gene match: 17. The CDR3 sequence is 19 residues long. Germline V gives CDR1 LGHNA, CDR2 YSLEER.

This clonotype occurred a few times. Here the CDR3 reads CLIGTANTEAFF. The CDR3 nucleotides are TGTCTGATCGGGACAGCTAACACTGAAGCTTTCTTT. The chain carries TRBV28 and TRBJ1-1; 7 bases match TRBD1. Germline V lookup: CDR1 MDHEN, CDR2 SYDVKM. CDR3 size: 12 residues.

CDR3 DNA sequence: TGTGCCAGCAGTGCTCCGGGACAGGGCGCTGGAGTAAGCCTGGACGAGCAGTACTTC. Protein product: CASSAPGQGAGVSLDEQYF. This sequence joins TRBV6-1 and TRBJ2-7; 9 nucleotides agree with TRBD1. V trimming: 4 bases; J trimming: 5 bases; junction bases outside the gene matches: 21. Germline CDR1 reads MNHNS; CDR2 reads SASEGT. The CDR3 contains 19 residues.

At least ten counts were recorded for this clonotype. The chain is built from TRBV12-3 or TRBV12-4 and TRBJ1-1, with D possibly TRBD1 on 5 matching bases. The CDR3 spans 11 residues. V was pared by 7 bases and J by 8 bases, with 11 bases between. Here the CDR3 reads CASTPGGEAFF. CDR3 sequence (DNA): TGTGCCAGCACCCCCGGGGGGGAAGCTTTCTTT.

This clonotype was seen at least ten times. The genes are TRBV28 and TRBJ2-7; TRBD1 agrees at 7 bases. With V trimmed by 5 bases and J by 0 bases, 10 bases remained unmatched. The CDR3 is 16 residues long. The V gene's germline CDR1 is MDHEN and CDR2 SYDVKM. CDR3 in DNA: TGTGCCAGCAGTGCCACCTCCGGGACAGACTCCTACGAGCAGTACTTC. It translates to CASSATSGTDSYEQYF.

Concerning this clonotype itself: A clone one base away is much larger, so this may be a read error. The V and J genes are TRBV30 and TRBJ2-1; 8 nucleotides line up with TRBD2. V was clipped by 4 bases and J by 3 bases; unmatched bases: 8. The CDR3 has 15 amino acids. Germline values: CDR1 GTSNPN, CDR2 SVGIG (reference sequence). The CDR3 coding sequence is TGTGCCTGGACCCCCCTGCGGGGGGACTACAATGAGCAGTTCTTC. It codes for CAWTPLRGDYNEQFF.

The sample holds many counts of this clonotype. The chain carries TRBV4-3 and TRBJ2-3; no firm D call. V was cut by 0 bases and J by 5 bases, with 6 bases left in between. The CDR3 totals 13 residues. Germline V CDR1 and CDR2: LGHNA, YSLEER. The DNA of the CDR3 is TGCGCCAGCAGCCAAGAATCTGTAGATACGCAGTATTTT. Its translation is CASSQESVDTQYF.

This clonotype came up many times. The V and J genes are TRBV28 and TRBJ2-3; 16 bases fit TRBD2. This CDR3 is built from 18 residues. CDR1 is MDHEN, CDR2 SYDVKM, per germline. The V and J ends lost 6 bases and 6 bases, in that order; junction bases with no gene match: 12. The CDR3 nucleotides are TGTGCCAGCAGCACAGGGACTAGCGGGAGGGCCATAGCCGATACGCAGTATTTT. It specifies CASSTGTSGRAIADTQYF.

This clonotype was found a few times. A much bigger clone sits one base away, suggesting this may be a read error. The chain joins TRBV7-8 to TRBJ2-2; D is possibly TRBD2 (5 bases). Germline lookup yields CDR1 SGHVS and CDR2 FQNEAQ. The CDR3 runs to 13 residues. The CDR3 region has the DNA TGTGCCAGCAGCTTTGCGAACACCGGGGAGCTGCTTTTT. Translation gives CASSFANTGELLF.

This clonotype was detected only a few times. The V call is TRBV6-2 or TRBV6-3, the J call TRBJ2-7, with 11 bases matching TRBD2. Germline lookup yields CDR1 MNHEY and CDR2 SVGEGT. V lost 2 bases, J lost 4 bases, and 13 bases stayed unmatched. The CDR3 totals 18 residues. CDR3 amino acids: CASSYDPPGLAVGYEQYF. The CDR3 DNA reads as TGTGCCAGCAGTTACGACCCTCCGGGACTAGCGGTGGGGTACGAGCAGTACTTC.

This clonotype was picked up one time. An end of the junction does not agree with germline; a read error may underlie this. The chain carries TRBV5-1 and TRBJ2-7; 8 bases align to TRBD1. Germline V gene data show CDR1 as SGHRS and CDR2 as YFSETQ. The CDR3 is made up of 16 amino acids. The CDR3 DNA follows: TGCGCCAGCAGCTCTGAAGGACAGGGCTCTCCCTACGAGCAGTGCTTC. Its translation is CASSSEGQGSPYEQCF.

The sample holds many counts of this clonotype. The junction shows a germline mismatch at one end, possibly a read error. This chain connects TRBV6-1 to TRBJ1-1; D is unresolved. Germline V CDR1 and CDR2: MNHNS, SASEGT. The CDR3 runs to 14 residues. The chain's CDR3 is CASREGSENTEAFF. The CDR3 nucleotides read TGTGCCAGCAGAGAAGGGTCAGAGAACACTGAAGCTTTCTTT.

As to this clonotype: The junction does not match germline at one end; this may be a read error. This sequence joins TRBV12-3 or TRBV12-4 and TRBJ2-7; D is perhaps TRBD1 or TRBD2 (5 bases each). This CDR3 region has 15 residues. The CDR3 is CACSPGTHDHYEQYF. CDR3 coding DNA: TGTGCCTGCAGTCCCGGGACGCACGACCACTACGAGCAGTACTTC.

This clonotype appeared a few times. As DNA, the CDR3 is TGTGCCAGCAGCTTTAGGTTAGGACTCCGAGATGAGCAGTTCTTC. It encodes CASSFRLGLRDEQFF. The V and J genes are TRBV7-3 and TRBJ2-1; possibly TRBD2 for D (5 bases). Germline values: CDR1 SGHTA, CDR2 FQGTGA. The CDR3 extends over 15 amino acids. V lost 3 bases, J lost 8 bases, and 17 bases lay in between.

Comment on this clonotype: A much bigger clone sits one base away, suggesting this may be a read error. This sequence joins TRBV2 and TRBJ2-3; D is possibly TRBD1 or TRBD2 (5 bases each). The V end lost 5 bases, the J end lost 4 bases, and 16 bases lay between the germline ends. The CDR3 contains 15 residues. Germline CDR1 is SNHLY and CDR2 is FYNNEI. CDR3 bases: TGTGCCAGCAGTACCGGGACGGTCTCCTCAGATACGCAGTATTTT. Its translation is CASSTGTVSSDTQYF.

Only a few counts were recorded for this clonotype. The chain is built from TRBV6-5 and TRBJ1-2, with D unclear. The CDR3 runs 12 residues. Germline V gene lookup returns CDR1 MNHEY and CDR2 SVGAGI. The ends were cut back, 6 bases at V and 2 bases at J, with 7 bases in the middle. The CDR3 here is CASRQTNYGYTF. The CDR3 DNA follows: TGTGCCAGCAGGCAGACAAACTATGGCTACACCTTC.

This clonotype was recorded a few times. The chain employs TRBV15 and TRBJ2-2; D is possibly TRBD1 or TRBD2 (6 bases each). CDR3 length equals 15 residues. The ends were cut back, 4 bases at V and 7 bases at J, with 16 bases in the middle. CDR1 and CDR2 from the germline V gene are LNHNV and YYDKDF (reference sequence). The CDR3 region is CATSIWGAISGELFF. Here the CDR3 DNA reads TGTGCCACCAGCATTTGGGGGGCGATCAGCGGGGAGCTGTTTTTT.

This clonotype was seen a handful of times. The chain employs TRBV19 and TRBJ1-2; perhaps TRBD1 as D (6 bases). This CDR3 contains 14 residues. V was trimmed by 8 bases and J by 3 bases, leaving 16 bases between them. Germline-derived CDR1 and CDR2 are LNHDA and SQIVND (reference sequence). The CDR3 DNA sequence: TGTGCCAGTTGGACAGTCGGTCTGGACTATGGCTACACCTTC. Encoded protein: CASWTVGLDYGYTF.

The genes are TRBV9 and TRBJ2-1; D tentatively fits TRBD1 or TRBD2 (5 bases each). This CDR3 contains 15 residues. CDR1 is SGDLS and CDR2 is YYNGEE in the germline V gene. V was cut by 3 bases and J by 6 bases, with 16 bases left in between. The DNA of the CDR3 is TGTGCCAGCAGCGCTGGTGGGACGAGGTGCAATGAGCAGTTCTTC. It specifies CASSAGGTRCNEQFF.

The chain employs TRBV4-3 and TRBJ1-1, with a possible D match to TRBD1 (6 bases). The CDR3 has 14 amino acids. Between the trimmed V and J ends, which lost 2 bases and 10 bases, there was a span of 17 bases. The germline CDR1 and CDR2 sequences are LGHNA and YSLEER. Here the CDR3 DNA reads TGCGCCAGCAGCCAATCCTTACAGGGTCTGTTAGCTTTCTTT. Protein sequence: CASSQSLQGLLAFF.